Below, 32 T cell receptor beta chains from the same sample are listed, as sequenced in a study of tumor and adjacent non-tumor tissue in lung cancer. The library came from three nested PCR rounds adapted from ARM-PCR protocols. Using its own MiXCR run on the multiplex PCR reads, TCRdb lists one record per CDR3 protein. The sample contains roughly 220,000 distinct CDR3 sequences, less than 80% of which appear only once. This sample's RNA came from whole unsorted tissue. Material: lung tumor tissue. The receptors were gathered from a man aged 55 to 70 with non-small cell lung cancer.

As for this clonotype: The conserved closing phenylalanine or tryptophan is absent in this CDR3, likely reflecting a read error. J is TRBJ1-1 and V is TRBV29-1; D gene unclear. This CDR3 has 12 residues. The germline V gene has CDR1 SQVTM and CDR2 ANQGSEA. The V gene lost 1 base and the J gene lost 6 bases, with 9 bases spanning the gap. CDR3 loop: CSVEGGLAEAFV. CDR3 nucleotide sequence: TGCAGCGTTGAAGGTGGATTAGCTGAAGCTTTCGTT.

About this clonotype: One junction end does not reproduce the germline sequence, and a read error may be involved. The chain carries TRBV4-2 and TRBJ2-7, with 10 bases aligning to TRBD1. The CDR3 runs to 16 residues. Germline CDR1 and CDR2: LGHNA and YNFKEQ. CDR3 residues: CPSSQHGQGGGYEQYF. The CDR3 bases are TGTCCCAGCAGCCAACACGGACAGGGGGGCGGCTACGAGCAGTACTTC.

This clonotype was detected once. This sequence may be a read error, since a much larger clone differs from it by one base. This rearrangement joins TRBV20-1 to TRBJ2-7; maybe TRBD2 (6 bases). CDR1 is DFQATT and CDR2 is SNEGSKA in the germline V gene (reference sequence). The CDR3 sequence is 16 residues long. V was pared by 4 bases and J by 4 bases, with 23 bases between. The CDR3, as DNA: TGCAGTGCTAAAAGCAGGAGGGATGTGTCGTCTTACGAGCAGTACTTC. It specifies CSAKSRRDVSSYEQYF.

The rearrangement joins TRBV11-2 to TRBJ1-2; the D is unclear. Germline-derived CDR1 and CDR2 are SGHAT and FQNNGV. This CDR3 spans 15 amino acids. The ends were cut back, 5 bases at V and 4 bases at J, with 17 bases in the middle. The CDR3 DNA reads TGTGCCAGCAGCATAAGGATAGGGCCTAGCTATGGCTACACCTTC. It is translated as CASSIRIGPSYGYTF. Supplemented by reference TRBV11-2 and TRBJ1-2, the full variable domain reads EAGVAQSPRYKIIEKRQSVAFWCNPISGHATLYWYQQILGQGPKLLIQFQNNGVVDDSQLPKDRFSAERLKGVDSTLKIQPAKLEDSAVYLCASSIRIGPSYGYTFGSGTRLTVV.

This clonotype has a handful of counts. The rearrangement links TRBV6-2 or TRBV6-3 to TRBJ2-1, with 11 bases fitting TRBD2. CDR1 MNHEY and CDR2 SVGEGT come from the germline V gene. The CDR3 has 16 amino acids. The V and J ends lost 2 bases and 8 bases, in that order; junction bases with no gene match: 8. CDR3 in DNA: TGTGCCAGCAGTTACCATACTAGCGGGAGACTCGATGAGCAGTTCTTC. Its protein is CASSYHTSGRLDEQFF.

The chain carries TRBV7-2 and TRBJ2-7, with D perhaps TRBD1 (6 bases). V was clipped by 5 bases and J by 6 bases, with 11 bases between them. From germline, CDR1 is SGHTA and CDR2 FQGNSA. The CDR3 is 12 residues long. CDR3 region: CASSDRFSEQYF. Here the CDR3 DNA reads TGTGCCAGCAGCGACAGGTTCTCCGAGCAGTACTTC.

This clonotype was recorded a few times. This chain joins TRBV6-1 and TRBJ1-5; no clear D gene. CDR1 MNHNS and CDR2 SASEGT come from the germline V gene. Trimming took 5 bases from V and 2 from J, leaving 13 bases between them. This CDR3 contains 15 residues. The CDR3 protein is CASSSDGVGNQPQHF. DNA for the CDR3: TGTGCCAGCAGTTCGGACGGCGTAGGCAATCAGCCCCAGCATTTT.

DNA for the CDR3: TGTGTCAGTAGCAGCCATACATGGGCCAAAAACATTCAGTACTTC. Protein product: CVSSSHTWAKNIQYF. V usage is TRBV7-2 and J usage is TRBJ2-4; D ambiguous. Germline loops: CDR1 SGHTA, CDR2 FQGNSA. The CDR3 consists of 15 residues.

This chain joins TRBV4-1 and TRBJ2-2; D call uncertain. There are 15 residues in the CDR3. Trimming stripped 4 bases from V and 0 bases from J, with 9 bases between. Germline V gene data show CDR1 as MGHRA and CDR2 as YSYEKL. The CDR3 sequence is CASSLSVTNTGELFF. The DNA for the CDR3 is TGCGCCAGCAGCCTCAGCGTCACGAACACCGGGGAGCTGTTTTTT.

Comments on this clonotype: Germline and junction disagree at one end, which may indicate a read error. The chain carries TRBV7-2 and TRBJ2-5; tentative D call: TRBD1 (6 bases). Germline V gene sequence: CDR1 SGHTA, CDR2 FQGNSA. The CDR3 runs to 13 residues. CDR3 region: CASSLGDKETQYF. The CDR3 DNA reads as TGTGCCAGCAGCTTAGGGGACAAAGAGACCCAGTACTTT.

The chain links TRBV20-1 to TRBJ1-3; tentative D call: TRBD1 (5 bases). Germline V CDR1 and CDR2: DFQATT, SNEGSKA (reference sequence). Trimming cost V 5 bases and J 0 bases, with 14 bases left between them. This CDR3 region has 15 residues. The CDR3 loop is CSAALGDSSGNTIYF. The CDR3, as DNA: TGCAGTGCTGCTCTAGGGGATAGCTCTGGAAACACCATATATTTT.

This clonotype has just a few counts. The CDR3 here is CASSPLAGGPYNEQFF. The CDR3 DNA follows: TGTGCCAGCAGCCCTTTAGCGGGAGGGCCGTACAATGAGCAGTTCTTC. The V call is TRBV12-3 or TRBV12-4, the J call TRBJ2-1; the match to TRBD2 covers 11 bases. CDR3 length: 16 amino acids. Germline trimming cut 6 bases from V and 4 bases from J; bases unmatched to any gene: 8.

The sample holds a few counts of this clonotype. It may be a read error: a sequence one base away is much more abundant. The rearrangement joins TRBV20-1 to TRBJ1-4, with TRBD1 matching 9 bases. The length of the CDR3 is 14 residues. Germline V gene lookup returns CDR1 DFQATT and CDR2 SNEGSKA (reference sequence). V lost 1 base to trimming and J lost 8 bases; unmatched junction nucleotides: 5. CDR3 DNA: TGCAGTGCTAGAGGACAGGGGGTTATAGAAAAACTGTTTTTT. Amino acid sequence: CSARGQGVIEKLFF.

About this clonotype: This sequence may be a read error, since a much larger clone differs from it by one base. This rearrangement joins TRBV6-1 to TRBJ1-2; the D is unclear. This CDR3 has 14 residues. Germline V gene sequence: CDR1 MNHNS, CDR2 SASEGT. For the CDR3, the DNA is TGTGCCAGCTGTGAATTGAAGGTTAACTATGGCTACACCTTC. It codes for CASCELKVNYGYTF.

The chain joins TRBV5-1 to TRBJ2-3, with TRBD2 matching over 16 bases. Germline CDR1 is SGHRS and CDR2 is YFSETQ. The CDR3 runs to 20 residues. V lost 4 bases to trimming and J lost 3 bases; unmatched junction nucleotides: 14. The CDR3 spells CASSTEPGLAGGSRTDTQYF. CDR3 coding DNA: TGCGCCAGCAGCACCGAACCGGGACTAGCGGGAGGGTCGAGGACAGATACGCAGTATTTT.

This rearrangement joins TRBV29-1 to TRBJ2-3; D ambiguous. The length of the CDR3 is 13 residues. Germline V gene lookup returns CDR1 SQVTM and CDR2 ANQGSEA. The ends were cut back, 4 bases at V and 2 bases at J, with 10 bases in the middle. This CDR3 is CSVVVRNTDTQYF. CDR3 sequence (DNA): TGCAGCGTTGTGGTTAGGAACACAGATACGCAGTATTTT.

A note on this clonotype: Its ends do not fully match the called genes, so a read error is possible. The V gene is TRBV4-1, the J gene TRBJ2-7, with D perhaps TRBD1 or TRBD2 (5 bases each). The CDR3 has 14 residues. Germline V gene sequence: CDR1 MGHRA, CDR2 YSYEKL. CDR3 sequence: CVSSQGGTSGEQYF. The CDR3 DNA reads TGCGTCAGCAGCCAAGGTGGGACCTCGGGAGAGCAGTACTTC.

The chain carries TRBV11-2 and TRBJ1-4; perhaps TRBD1 as D (5 bases). Germline V gene data show CDR1 as SGHAT and CDR2 as FQNNGV. The V gene lost 11 bases and the J gene lost 5 bases, with 18 bases spanning the gap. The CDR3 runs to 14 residues. CDR3 loop: CAGSFRERNEKLFF. For the CDR3, the DNA is TGTGCCGGTAGCTTCAGGGAGAGAAATGAAAAACTGTTTTTT.

As for this clonotype: Compared with germline, one end of the junction differs, possibly owing to a read error. The genes are TRBV29-1 and TRBJ1-1; unclear D gene. CDR3 length: 12 residues. Germline loops: CDR1 SQVTM, CDR2 ANQGSEA. The CDR3: CSIEGGPAEVFF. The DNA for the CDR3 is TGCAGCATTGAAGGTGGACCCGCTGAAGTTTTCTTT.

Points on this clonotype: A much larger clonotype is one base distant, so this may be a read error. The chain carries TRBV7-9 and TRBJ2-5; TRBD2 aligns across 7 bases. The CDR3 covers 14 residues. The germline CDR1 and CDR2 sequences are SEHNR and FQNEAQ (reference sequence). The junction had 9 bases not matched to a gene; V was cut back by 6 bases and J by 5 bases. This CDR3 reads CASRLTGAGETQYF. The DNA for the CDR3 is TGTGCCAGCAGATTAACGGGAGCGGGGGAGACCCAGTACTTC.

There are a few counts of this clonotype. The chain links TRBV5-4 to TRBJ2-3, with 12 positions matching TRBD1. The junction had 7 bases not matched to a gene; V was cut back by 4 bases and J by 4 bases. CDR3 size: 16 residues. Germline lookup yields CDR1 SGHNT and CDR2 YYREEE (reference sequence). The CDR3 DNA sequence: TGTGCCAGCAGCCCCGGGACAGGGGGCGCATCAGATACGCAGTATTTT. Translating gives CASSPGTGGASDTQYF.

With respect to this clonotype: A read error is possible here, since a much larger clone lies one base away. This chain links TRBV20-1 with TRBJ2-3; D is unclear. There are 12 residues in the CDR3. Looked up from germline, CDR1 is DFQATT and CDR2 is SNEGSKA (reference sequence). Between the trimmed V and J ends, which lost 5 bases and 4 bases, there was a span of 10 bases. The CDR3 is CSAPTNADTQYF. The CDR3 DNA reads as TGCAGTGCTCCTACCAACGCAGATACGCAGTATTTT.

With respect to this clonotype: The junction shows a germline mismatch at one end, possibly a read error. CDR3 nucleotide sequence: TGTGTCAGCAAGCAACAGGGGGGTTACACCGGGGAGCTGTCTTTT. This sequence encodes CVSKQQGGYTGELSF. The V call is TRBV12-3 or TRBV12-4, the J call TRBJ2-2; 8 bases align to TRBD1. CDR3 length: 15 amino acids.

This clonotype has a handful of counts. This sequence joins TRBV20-1 and TRBJ1-4; no clear D. Germline CDR1 and CDR2: DFQATT and SNEGSKA (reference sequence). V was trimmed by 1 base and J by 5 bases, leaving 17 bases between them. The CDR3 loop spans 16 amino acids. The CDR3 DNA reads as TGCAGTGCTAGAGTAAATGGCGCAGGTATCAATGAAAAACTGTTTTTT. Protein product: CSARVNGAGINEKLFF.

A remark on this clonotype: Sequence at one end of the junction differs from germline and may be a read error. The chain has TRBV6-6 and TRBJ2-7; D is uncertain. The CDR3 is 13 amino acids. Germline V gene data show CDR1 as MNHNY and CDR2 as SVGAGI (reference sequence). CDR3 nucleotide sequence: TGTGCCAGCATCCTGGTGAGCTCCTACGGGCAGTACTTC. Translating it yields CASILVSSYGQYF.

The rearrangement uses TRBV5-6 and TRBJ2-7; 8 bases line up with TRBD1. This CDR3 is 14 amino acids long. V was clipped by 4 bases and J by 2 bases; unmatched bases: 5. Germline CDR1 SGHDT, CDR2 YYEEEE. CDR3 residues: CASSLTGATYEQYF. CDR3 coding DNA: TGTGCCAGCAGCCTGACAGGGGCGACCTACGAGCAGTACTTC. The whole variable domain, filled in from reference TRBV5-6 and TRBJ2-7, reads DAGVTQSPTHLIKTRGQQVTLRCSPKSGHDTVSWYQQALGQGPQFIFQYYEEEERQRGNFPDRFSGHQFPNYSSELNVNALLLGDSALYLCASSLTGATYEQYFGPGTRLTVT.

Note on this clonotype: One end of the junction varies from germline; a read error may be responsible. This chain connects TRBV29-1 to TRBJ2-3; 7 bases fit TRBD2. The CDR3 spans 13 residues. The V gene's germline CDR1 is SQVTM and CDR2 ANQGSEA. The CDR3 loop reads CSVPRTGGNTRYF. The CDR3 DNA sequence: TGCAGCGTTCCGCGGACGGGAGGAAATACGCGGTATTTT.

Worth noting for this clonotype: Mismatch with germline at one junction end may stem from a read error. The rearrangement uses TRBV6-1 and TRBJ1-5; TRBD1 is a possible D gene (6 bases). In germline, CDR1 is MNHNS, CDR2 SASEGT. The CDR3 covers 15 residues. CDR3 coding DNA: TGCGCCGGCAACCCTGGGACACAGAACAATCAGCCCCAGCATTTT. Amino acids: CAGNPGTQNNQPQHF.

About this clonotype itself: This may stem from a read error, because a much larger clone lies one nucleotide away. This chain connects TRBV20-1 to TRBJ1-5; D possibly corresponds to TRBD1 (5 bases). Between the trimmed V and J ends, which lost 0 bases and 6 bases, there was a span of 12 bases. CDR1 and CDR2 from the germline V gene are DFQATT and SNEGSKA (reference sequence). The CDR3 length is 14 residues. CDR3 amino acids: CSARESSGRQPQHF. Here the CDR3 DNA reads TGCAGTGCTAGAGAATCATCGGGGCGTCAGCCCCAGCATTTT.

The CDR3 bases are TGCAGTGCTAGAATGGATGCGGATAGGCCCCAGCATTTT. It specifies CSARMDADRPQHF. The chain uses TRBV20-1 and TRBJ1-5; D unclear. The V gene lost 2 bases and the J gene lost 9 bases, with 14 bases spanning the gap. CDR3 size: 13 residues. Germline V lookup: CDR1 DFQATT, CDR2 SNEGSKA (reference sequence).

The chain couples TRBV12-3 or TRBV12-4 to TRBJ2-7, with 10 bases identical to TRBD2. The CDR3 is made up of 14 amino acids. V shed 6 bases and J 2 bases; nucleotides not matched to a gene: 4. CDR3 sequence reads: CASSQRGGPYEQYF. The CDR3 DNA is TGTGCCAGCAGCCAGCGGGGGGGCCCCTACGAGCAGTACTTC.

The chain recombines TRBV28 with TRBJ1-2, with TRBD1 matching 8 bases. CDR3 length equals 15 residues. Germline CDR1 reads MDHEN; CDR2 reads SYDVKM. Trimming removed 2 bases from V and 5 bases from J; junction bases left unmatched: 7. CDR3 DNA: TGTGCCAGCAGTTTAATATCGACAGGGGCGTATGGCTACACCTTC. Its translation is CASSLISTGAYGYTF.